This T cell receptor beta chain was found in a study of T cells in Graves' hyperthyroidism and ophthalmopathy (dated by TCRdb to 2018 to 2020). At the level of the whole study: Peripheral blood samples were taken at initial diagnosis, before any treatment was given. According to the paper, TCR Vbeta CDR3 sequencing was carried out on 135 peripheral blood samples, which came from under 50 ophthalmopathy, roughly 75 hyperthyroidism and about 17 progressor patients. The 90 or so discovery patients were randomly split 7:3 into training and test sets. To identify TCR V-J signatures that set the groups apart, the researchers used a discovery cohort of about a hundred patients, made up of around 40 with Graves' ophthalmopathy and 55 to 65 with stable Graves' hyperthyroidism. Once sampling was done, hyperthyroidism patients were given methimazole at a starting dose of 30 mg daily, whereas ophthalmopathy patients were given high-dose intravenous methylprednisolone. Prospective prediction of ophthalmopathy was tested in an independent validation cohort consisting of 18 to 20 hyperthyroidism patients and 15 or so patients who later progressed to ophthalmopathy. The study also compared thyroid tissue and blood T-cell repertoires from about six Graves' hyperthyroidism patients. The study at large found these results: Sample size was not statistically predetermined, and investigators were not blinded to group allocation. Most expanded thyroid clonotypes (frequency above 0.001) were also found in blood, which suggests that blood repertoires may mirror thyroid immune responses. In validation, the model predicted progression to ophthalmopathy with 55% to 71% sensitivity and roughly 72% specificity, a median of 6.5 months before onset. A 13 V-J signature model separated ophthalmopathy from stable hyperthyroidism, with approximately 87% sensitivity and about 81% specificity in cross-validation and 80%/75% in testing.

Stable Graves' hyperthyroidism was defined as the absence of progression to ophthalmopathy over 18 months of follow-up. The hyperthyroidism patients were between 18 and 65 years old and newly diagnosed, with a disease duration of less than 2 months. Exclusion was applied to patients with uncontrolled infections, other autoimmune diseases, pregnancy or lactation. Clinical symptoms, serum thyroxine and TRAb, thyroid ultrasound, and orbital computed tomography formed the basis for the diagnoses. PBMCs were separated from roughly 10 ml of fresh peripheral blood using Ficoll-Paque density gradient centrifugation. Total RNA was extracted using Trizol reagent, and RNA quality was assessed on an Agilent 2100 Bioanalyzer. The TCR beta CDR3 regions were amplified from the RNA transcripts. A first-round RT-PCR of the TCR CDR3 used the HTBI primer set with the Qiagen OneStep RT-PCR kit. Libraries were constructed in a second round of multiplex PCR, after which size selection and purification were carried out. Sequencing of the libraries was done on an Illumina HiSeq2000 using paired-end 100 bp reads. For the original study's pipeline: SOAPnuke was used to process the raw data, with reads discarded if the reads contained adapters or uncalled bases, had a mean Phred below 15, or lacked an exact constant-primer or identifier match. COPE v1.2.5 was used to merge high-quality paired reads, and clonotypes were defined as unique nucleotide sequences. MiTCR v1.1 was used to align the clonotypes against IMGT TRBV, TRBD and TRBJ reference segments. The analysis included only V-J combinations with a frequency above 0.0001, which together covered 98% to 99.2% of the repertoires. The TCS score was defined as the ratio of F50 (clonal expansion) to E x V (chaos), calculated using BLOSUM62-based TCRdist between CDR3 peptides within each V-J. Welch's t-statistics and random forest reduced approximately 520 V-J features to 13, which were used in a naive Bayes classifier (R e1071). In TCRdb, the public reads were trimmed at Q25 with fastp and aligned with MiXCR, with productive beta chains retained. Each entry merges the rows of one CDR3 protein and shows their most common DNA and genes. The V and J calls were not made by the authors but by TCRdb's processing. Counted in this sample were roughly 740,000 distinct CDR3 sequences; roughly 17% of them appeared once. The top ten hold around 8.1% of the sample.

Trimming takes 2 bases from V and 0 bases from J, and the germline ends sit 11 bases apart. CDR1 and CDR2, looked up from the germline V gene (reference sequence), are LNHNV and YYDKDF. From its cysteine to its phenylalanine, the CDR3 spans 15 amino acids. Just CDR3 DNA is preserved here, 45 bases in frame from base 1. A note on this clonotype: It has no known antigen specificity. Base qualities are not at hand, and no much larger clone is one base apart.

Input material: blood. This receptor chain uses TRBV15 and TRBJ2-7; TRBD2 is perhaps the D gene, given 5 matching bases. The TCR originated in a man aged 18 to 29 with Graves' hyperthyroidism. The CDR3 has the sequence CATSRHTLGSYEQYF. The nucleotide sequence is given as TGTGCCACCAGCAGACACACACTAGGCTCCTACGAGCAGTACTTC.